These 5 T cell receptor beta chains share one sample of origin, sequenced in a study of cytomegalovirus exposure and HLA in healthy donors. The PCR ran on 60 Vbeta and 13 Jbeta primers. Assay used: immunoSEQ multiplex PCR; TCRdb lists only in-frame clones, some missing. In the table there are 150,000 to 200,000 clones, around 68% of which are singletons. The sample comprised PBMCs. The receptor source for this set is a man in his forties or fifties in good health and CMV-seronegative.

The CDR3 DNA follows: TGCGCCAGCAGCTTGGACCATACAGGGGGCGGAGCTTTCTTT. It is translated as CASSLDHTGGGAFF. The chain links TRBV5-1 to TRBJ1-1; 9 bases map to TRBD1. The CDR3 has 14 amino acids. Trimming at V came to 0 bases and at J to 10 bases, leaving 7 bases not matched to a gene. Looked up from germline, CDR1 is SGHRS and CDR2 is YFSETQ.

The rearrangement uses TRBV27 and TRBJ2-5; 10 bases fit TRBD1. The CDR3 contains 16 residues. V lost 5 bases to trimming and J lost 2 bases; unmatched junction nucleotides: 8. CDR1 is MNHEY, CDR2 SMNVEV, per germline (reference sequence). CDR3 DNA sequence: TGTGCCAGCAGTAGACGACAGGGGGCTGCGCAAGAGACCCAGTACTTC. Protein sequence: CASSRRQGAAQETQYF.

The chain recombines TRBV18 with TRBJ1-3; D ambiguous. The CDR3 is 15 residues long. V was cut by 1 base and J by 2 bases, with 9 bases left in between. Looked up from germline, CDR1 is KGHSH and CDR2 is LQKENI. The CDR3 nucleotides read TGTGCCAGCTCACCACTTGGCAGTACTGGAAACACCATATATTTT. It encodes CASSPLGSTGNTIYF. Full variable domain (rest looked up from reference TRBV18 and TRBJ1-3): NAGVMQNPRHLVRRRGQEARLRCSPMKGHSHVYWYRQLPEEGLKFMVYLQKENIIDESGMPKERFSAEFPKEGPSILRIQQVVRGDSAAYFCASSPLGSTGNTIYFGEGSWLTVV.

V gene TRBV7-7 combines with J gene TRBJ2-5; D unclear. V lost 1 base, J lost 4 bases, and 7 bases lay in between. The CDR3 length is 13 residues. Germline CDR1 is SSHAT and CDR2 is FNYEAQ (reference sequence). This CDR3 is CASSLVPLETQYF. CDR3 nucleotide sequence: TGTGCCAGCAGCTTAGTCCCCTTAGAGACCCAGTACTTC. Full variable domain (missing parts from reference TRBV7-7 and TRBJ2-5): GAGVSQSPRYKVTKRGQDVTLRCDPISSHATLYWYQQALGQGPEFLTYFNYEAQPDKSGLPSDRFSAERPEGSISTLTIQRTEQRDSAMYRCASSLVPLETQYFGPGTRLLVL.

The rearrangement joins TRBV7-8 to TRBJ2-1, with 9 bases that match TRBD2. Germline V CDR1 and CDR2: SGHVS, FQNEAQ. V lost 7 bases, J lost 10 bases, and 8 bases stayed unmatched. The CDR3 totals 13 residues. DNA for the CDR3: TGTGCCAGCAACGGCGGGGGGGCAGAGGAGCAGTTCTTC. Encoded protein: CASNGGGAEEQFF.